Listed below are T cell receptor beta chains from one sample, sequenced in a study of cytomegalovirus exposure and HLA in healthy donors. Generated by immunoSEQ multiplex PCR, the TCRdb table keeps only in-frame clones and is missing some. This table holds over 100,000 clones, around 9% found once. The sample taken for sequencing was PBMCs. All receptors derive from a woman in her 40s in good health and CMV-seropositive. CDR3s leave out the opening cysteine and the closing phenylalanine or tryptophan.

V	J	CDR3
TRBV18	TRBJ2-3	ASSRTISTDTQY
TRBV5-6	.	ASSLDVRGRSEQY
TRBV2	TRBJ1-3	ASSPRRVSSGNTIY
TRBV7-9	TRBJ1-2	ASSSGLSNYGYT
TRBV2	TRBJ2-1	ASSESGGEVEQF
TRBV5-1	TRBJ1-6	ASSFSGGEITSLLH
TRBV4-3	TRBJ2-1	ASSPGTGGTNEQF
TRBV6-5	TRBJ2-5	ASSYAGTYDETQY
TRBV9	TRBJ2-3	ASRSGLAGGTDTQY
TRBV20-1	TRBJ2-3	SANRGASQY
TRBV5-1	TRBJ2-5	ASSHAGQETQY
TRBV28	TRBJ1-4	ASSFRRQVREKLF
TRBV5-4	TRBJ2-2	ASSLSGLRRGELF
TRBV19	TRBJ1-1	ASSTPGLPGRVNTEAF
TRBV29-1	TRBJ2-1	SVRTGTNNEQF
TRBV21-1	TRBJ2-1	ASTWLAGSEF
TRBV7-9	TRBJ1-1	ASSRQGPDTEAF
TRBV5-6	TRBJ2-3	ASSLPGNTDTQY
TRBV2	TRBJ2-6	ASSERAGAGANVLT